This T cell receptor (beta chain) originates from a study of blood T cells in healthy people across ages (dated by TCRdb to the mid-2010s). Regarding the complete study: Template switching captured roughly one uniquely barcoded TCR beta cDNA molecule per two T cells in model experiments. Using deep sequencing normalized with unique cDNA molecular identifiers, the study measured how TCR beta repertoire diversity changes with age. Donors were grouped into four age groups: young (average roughly 17 years), middle-aged (around 39), aged (around 60) and long-lived (just over 80). For two donors (one aged 18 to 30 and one aged 80 or older), the study analyzed two additional independent replicas of 1 million unique cDNA reads from the same blood draw. Beyond this particular receptor, the publication reports: A strong correlation was found between observed TCR beta diversity and the percentage of naive T cells measured by flow cytometry. The CMV infection status of donors was not known, potentially confounding age-related changes in expanded clonotypes. Compared with the aged group, the long-lived group had more naive CD4+ T cells, fewer expanded clones and increased TCR diversity, a pattern suggesting age selection. Observed TCR beta diversity per million T cells fell roughly linearly with age, and a significant reduction was already apparent by age roughly 40. Conclusive comparison of naive and antigen-experienced compartments was prevented by the profiling of bulk unsorted PBMCs. Estimates of total diversity based on one million sequenced T cells were regarded as lower bounds and as underestimates.

Its CDR3 holds 15 amino acids, cysteine through phenylalanine. The kept DNA is CDR3 alone, 45 bases in frame from the first base. V drops 3 bases and J drops 4 bases, leaving 15 bases in between. The germline V gene (reference sequence) gives CDR1 as DFQATT and CDR2 as SNEGSKA. Library prep was done by 5' RACE. Sequencing relied on an Illumina HiSeq 2500. The second PCR ran for about 6 to 11 cycles and used a J-beta primer mix along with a sample-barcoded 5' primer. A unique molecular identifier was introduced onto each TCR beta cDNA molecule by a template-switch 5' adaptor carrying 12 random nucleotides. At least 2.5 million CDR3-containing paired-end reads were obtained from each sample. The Mint cDNA synthesis kit, primed by a TRBC-specific oligonucleotide, was used to synthesize first-strand cDNA from all RNA. Following uracil-DNA glycosylase treatment, a first 18-cycle PCR with universal primers M1SS and BC2_uni_R was performed on all cDNA. The original methods were these. Each sample was normalized by randomly selecting 1 million high-quality reads, each carrying a distinct molecular identifier. Instead of being binned into consensus sequences, reads that shared molecular identifiers were thrown out. MiTCR, set to a Q25 quality threshold and the strictest error-elimination algorithm, was used for CDR3 identification, clonotype clustering and error correction. A nonparametric unseen species model using Euler transformation provided a lower-bound estimate of total TCR beta diversity. TCRdb reworked the public reads: Q25 trimming with fastp, MiXCR clone assembly, productive beta chains retained. Every CDR3 protein is listed once, alongside the most common genes and DNA of its rows. Clone size and V and J calls follow TCRdb, not the original study. A total of around 500,000 distinct CDR3 sequences appear in this sample, 27% of them only once. The leading ten clones occupy 3.6% of the sample.

Systemically healthy Caucasian individuals from Russia, some 36 in total and aged about 6 to 95 years, were included as donors. Each donor gave ten milliliters of peripheral blood, collected into EDTA-treated Vacutainer tubes. Ficoll-Paque density-gradient centrifugation was used to isolate PBMCs, with at least 7 million per sample. Total RNA, at least 5 micrograms per sample, was extracted from PBMCs with Trizol reagent. The percentages of naive CD45RAhigh/CD27high T cells were determined by flow cytometry on a PBMC aliquot from every donor. Note on this clonotype: Its recognized antigen is unknown. Base qualities are not provided; no much larger clone lies one nucleotide away.

This same sample was also taken into another study, of T cells of mothers and their children. As noted in the second study: Nine systemically healthy Caucasian individuals, comprising three mothers and their six children, were included as donors. cDNA synthesis consumed the entire amount of extracted RNA, loaded at approximately 1.6 ug RNA in each 15 ul reaction. In the second PCR, the M1S primer introduced both the sample barcodes and 2-4 random nucleotides. More than 9 million TCR beta CDR3 reads were obtained from each mother, and about 3 million reads were obtained from each child. TCR recombination output is similarly shaped by thymic selection in related and unrelated pairs, with a minor effect exerted by inherited differences. Normalized repertoire overlap was always found to be slightly, but never significantly, higher in related mother-child pairs than in unrelated mother-child pairs. No persistent microchimeric T cell clones were found, with a detection sensitivity of approximately 100 clones per million clonotypes. In the study, deep NGS was used to compare the TCR beta repertoires of mothers and children, and features distinguishing related mother-child pairs from unrelated individuals were sought. The mean age was about 37 +/- 4 years for the mothers and about 10 +/- 4 years for the children. After adapter ligation was performed with NEBNext reagents, the libraries were sequenced on an Illumina HiSeq 2000 with 100+100 nt paired-end reads. To prevent cross-contamination, the mother and child libraries were prepared one month apart and sequenced in separate runs. Between roughly 500,000 and 2,100,000 distinct TCR beta clonotypes were identified per donor. Naive TCR beta clonotypes were estimated from low-frequency clonotypes matched to each donor's FACS-determined naive share, without sorting.

The chain was built from TRBV20-1 and TRBJ1-4; the D gene is possibly TRBD1, with 5 bases matching. Input material: blood. The sequence came from a boy aged 2-15 years in good health. The DNA sequence is given as TGCAGTGCTAGGCGAGACCCGGGACGTAATGAAAAACTGTTTTTT. It codes for CSARRDPGRNEKLFF.